This T cell receptor beta chain was recorded in a study of blood T cell repertoires in COVID-19. About the study: The origin of the acute and convalescent COVID-19 samples was the United States, Italy and Spain.

Profiling relied on immunoSEQ multiplex PCR, and the TCRdb table lists in-frame clones only, not all of them. The sample contains approximately 150,000 clones, around 85% of which appear only once. J gave up 0 bases and V 3 bases, and 0 bases lay outside the gene matches. Per the germline V gene, CDR1 is MNHNS and CDR2 is SASEGT. The CDR3 consists of 15 residues. Enrolled through a virtual design, the participants were between roughly 18 and 100 years of age and came from roughly 22 US areas. This clone was seen only once. This clonotype originated in a woman aged 40-49 years who had recovered from COVID-19. The chain carries TRBV6-1 and TRBJ1-3, with TRBD1 identical over 9 bases. What was sequenced was PBMCs or T cells enriched from blood (not recorded which). The DNA for the CDR3 is TGTGCCAGCAGTGAGACAGGGGGCTCTGGAAACACCATATATTTT. Residues: CASSETGGSGNTIYF.